Presented here are 7 T cell receptor beta chains from one specimen sequenced in a study of cytomegalovirus exposure and HLA in healthy donors. Sequencing used immunoSEQ multiplex PCR; TCRdb keeps in-frame clones, though not all of them. The table includes fewer than 90,000 clones, roughly 95% detected once. Sequenced input: PBMCs. The receptors derive from a woman in her late teens or twenties in good health and CMV-seropositive.

The chain employs TRBV7-2 and TRBJ1-1; the D is unclear. Trimming shortened V by 1 base and J by 4 bases, and 7 bases separated the two germline ends. Germline V gene data show CDR1 as SGHTA and CDR2 as FQGNSA. This CDR3 has 13 amino acids. CDR3 DNA sequence: TGTGCCAGCAGCTTAGTAGAATCCACTGAAGCTTTCTTT. Its translation is CASSLVESTEAFF.

The gene calls are TRBV9 and TRBJ2-7, with D maybe TRBD2 (5 bases). The V end lost 4 bases, the J end lost 6 bases, and 17 bases lay between the germline ends. This CDR3 comprises 14 residues. The germline V gene encodes CDR1 SGDLS and CDR2 YYNGEE. The CDR3 spells CASSPQGSVGEQYF. Here the CDR3 DNA reads TGTGCCAGCAGCCCCCAAGGTAGCGTGGGCGAGCAGTACTTC. The full variable domain, rest sourced from reference TRBV9 and TRBJ2-7, is DSGVTQTPKHLITATGQRVTLRCSPRSGDLSVYWYQQSLDQGLQFLIQYYNGEERAKGNILERFSAQQFPDLHSELNLSSLELGDSALYFCASSPQGSVGEQYFGPGTRLTVT.

The chain links TRBV28 to TRBJ2-5, with TRBD2 matching 14 bases. V lost 3 bases to trimming and J lost 4 bases; unmatched junction nucleotides: 4. Germline V gene lookup returns CDR1 MDHEN and CDR2 SYDVKM. The CDR3 runs 16 residues. In nucleotides, the CDR3 is TGTGCCAGCAGTTTTGGACTAGCGGGAGGAGGAGAGACCCAGTACTTC. Residues: CASSFGLAGGGETQYF.

The chain employs TRBV5-4 and TRBJ2-2; 8 nucleotides align to TRBD2. Per germline, CDR1 SGHNT and CDR2 YYREEE (reference sequence). The V and J ends lost 4 bases and 2 bases, in that order; junction bases with no gene match: 10. CDR3 length: 17 residues. The CDR3 sequence: CASSPPGRGGNTGELFF. The CDR3 DNA sequence: TGTGCCAGCAGCCCTCCGGGACGGGGGGGAAACACCGGGGAGCTGTTTTTT.

V gene TRBV30 combines with J gene TRBJ1-1; D unclear. V was cut by 1 base and J by 6 bases, with 12 bases left in between. CDR3 length: 13 residues. CDR1 is GTSNPN, CDR2 SVGIG, per germline (reference sequence). CDR3 in DNA: TGTGCCTGGAGTGAGGGCTGGGAGGCTGAAGCTTTCTTT. It translates to CAWSEGWEAEAFF.

This clone has just one count. The V gene is TRBV5-6, the J gene TRBJ2-7, with D possibly matching TRBD1 (6 bases). Germline CDR1 and CDR2: SGHDT and YYEEEE. Deletions cut 1 base from V and 0 bases from J, with 8 bases between. The CDR3 is 14 residues long. In DNA, the CDR3 is TGTGCCAGCAGCTTGTCAGGGGCCTCCTACGAGCAGTACTTC. It yields the protein CASSLSGASYEQYF.

The genes are TRBV19 and TRBJ2-5; D is perhaps TRBD2 (7 bases). This CDR3 is built from 16 residues. V was cut by 1 base and J by 5 bases, with 17 bases left in between. Germline V gene data show CDR1 as LNHDA and CDR2 as SQIVND (reference sequence). The CDR3 DNA reads as TGTGCCAGTAGTATAGGCAAAGGGGGGGTCGCGGAGACCCAGTACTTC. Amino acids: CASSIGKGGVAETQYF.